Sequencing of this T cell receptor beta chain was carried out in a study of cytomegalovirus exposure and HLA in healthy donors. Study-wide results and caveats: Cytomegalovirus-associated TCR beta chains were listed, numbering roughly 150. Only CMV serostatus was available as immune exposure information. A few CMV-associated chains were confirmed in vitro to be specific for CMV antigens.

The PCR ran on 60 Vbeta and 13 Jbeta primers. The table came from immunoSEQ multiplex PCR; TCRdb's copy has only in-frame clones and leaves some out. This table holds about 200,000 clones, roughly 80% found once. This clone was seen only a few times. What it binds is not known. V was shortened by 5 bases and J by 0 bases, with 22 bases between the two germline ends. Germline loops: CDR1 GTSNPN, CDR2 SVGIG (reference sequence). The CDR3 contains 18 residues. V and J are TRBV30 and TRBJ2-2, with D perhaps matching TRBD1 (5 bases). Sequenced input: PBMCs. The sequence was collected from a man aged 35 to 55 in good health and CMV-seronegative. The CDR3 DNA reads as TGTGCCTGGGATAAGGGGCCACGCCGAGGTACGAACACCGGGGAGCTGTTTTTT. This translates into CAWDKGPRRGTNTGELFF.